This is a list of T cell receptor beta chains from one sample in a study of blood T cell repertoires in COVID-19. Libraries were prepared by immunoSEQ multiplex PCR; TCRdb keeps only in-frame clonotypes and omits some of them. This table holds roughly 120,000 clones, under 90% found once. The sample was peripheral blood. The receptor set was obtained from a man aged 60-69 years with acute or convalescent COVID-19. CDR3s include the opening cysteine and the closing phenylalanine or tryptophan. D genes are given only for firm matches. Not every row has a clone size; where given, it reads once, few, many or a size class.

j_call | d_call | clone_size | v_call | cdr3_aa | cdr3_nt
TRBJ2-3 | NA | NA | TRBV7-9 | CASSYWTGTDTQYF | TGTGCCAGCAGCTACTGGACAGGCACAGATACGCAGTATTTT
TRBJ2-5 | TRBD1 | NA | TRBV19 | CASSPTDRGFRETQYF | TGTGCCAGTAGCCCTACTGACAGGGGGTTTCGAGAGACCCAGTACTTC
TRBJ2-1 | NA | NA | TRBV9 | CASSVGQNNEQFF | TGTGCCAGCAGCGTAGGCCAGAACAATGAGCAGTTCTTC
TRBJ2-1 | NA | few | TRBV4-1 | CASSQDKREQFF | TGCGCCAGCAGCCAAGATAAGCGTGAGCAGTTCTTC
TRBJ2-7 | NA | NA | TRBV5-1 | CASSLAGTPTYEQYF | TGCGCCAGCAGCTTGGCCGGGACACCGACCTACGAGCAGTACTTC
TRBJ2-7 | NA | NA | TRBV15 | CATSRDLPGYEQYF | TGTGCCACCAGCAGAGATCTCCCCGGCTACGAGCAGTACTTC
TRBJ2-1 | NA | few | TRBV10-1 | CASSDLRQEQFF | TGCGCCAGCAGTGATTTAAGACAGGAGCAGTTCTTC
TRBJ2-1 | NA | NA | TRBV11-2 | CASSYMNWGGEQFF | TGTGCCAGCAGCTACATGAACTGGGGCGGTGAGCAGTTCTTC
TRBJ1-1 | NA | NA | TRBV19 | CASSLDGQNTEAFF | TGTGCCAGTAGTCTTGACGGACAGAACACTGAAGCTTTCTTT
TRBJ1-1 | NA | NA | TRBV29-1 | CSAGRGGTEAFF | TGCAGCGCGGGCAGGGGCGGAACTGAAGCTTTCTTT
TRBJ2-1 | NA | NA | TRBV2 | CASSEGLAEQFF | TGTGCCAGCAGTGAAGGGCTAGCTGAGCAGTTCTTC
TRBJ1-6 | NA | NA | TRBV19 | CASSTTGSNSPLHF | TGTGCCAGTAGTACCACAGGGAGCAATTCACCCCTCCACTTT
TRBJ2-1 | NA | NA | TRBV10-2 | CASSDRWGAYNEQFF | TGCGCCAGCAGTGACAGGTGGGGGGCCTACAATGAGCAGTTCTTC
TRBJ1-4 | TRBD1 | many | TRBV19 | CASSSGQGDLEKLFF | TGTGCCAGTAGTTCGGGACAGGGGGATCTTGAAAAACTGTTTTTT
TRBJ1-4 | NA | NA | TRBV5-6 | CASTYGSEKLFF | TGTGCCAGCACCTATGGTAGTGAAAAACTGTTTTTT
TRBJ1-6 | NA | NA | TRBV7-2 | CASTPGRGLDSPLHF | TGTGCCAGCACCCCGGGCAGGGGCCTGGATTCACCCCTCCACTTT
TRBJ2-1 | TRBD1 | NA | TRBV7-7 | CASSSQQGLAEQFF | TGTGCCAGCAGCTCCCAACAGGGGCTCGCTGAGCAGTTCTTC
TRBJ2-7 | TRBD2 | NA | TRBV29-1 | CSASGTWEGEQYF | TGCAGCGCATCCGGGACGTGGGAGGGAGAGCAGTACTTC
TRBJ2-5 | TRBD1 | NA | TRBV3-1/TRBV3-2 | CASSQEGRGPMGTQYF | TGTGCCAGCAGCCAAGAGGGCAGGGGGCCGATGGGGACCCAGTACTTC
TRBJ1-1 | TRBD1 | NA | TRBV19 | CASSAQGANTEAFF | TGTGCCAGTAGTGCACAGGGGGCCAACACTGAAGCTTTCTTT
TRBJ2-2 | NA | NA | TRBV18 | CASSPGDTAGELFF | TGTGCCAGCTCACCCGGGGATACGGCCGGGGAGCTGTTTTTT
TRBJ1-2 | TRBD1 | NA | TRBV29-1 | CSVIPAGTGDWEGYTF | TGCAGCGTTATTCCCGCCGGGACAGGTGACTGGGAGGGCTACACCTTC
TRBJ1-1 | TRBD1 | NA | TRBV27 | CASSLSGQGAFGAHTEAFF | TGTGCCAGCAGTTTATCTGGACAGGGGGCTTTTGGAGCGCACACTGAAGCTTTCTTT
TRBJ2-7 | NA | NA | TRBV27 | CASSLYQNGDYEQYF | TGTGCCAGCAGTTTATATCAAAACGGGGACTACGAGCAGTACTTC
TRBJ1-2 | TRBD1 | NA | TRBV28 | CASSYLTGGGGYTF | TGTGCCAGCAGTTATCTGACAGGGGGCGGAGGCTACACCTTC
TRBJ2-1 | TRBD2 | NA | TRBV5-1 | CASSLGGGSRDEQFF | TGCGCCAGCAGCTTGGGGGGCGGGAGTCGAGATGAGCAGTTCTTC
TRBJ1-2 | NA | NA | TRBV9 | CASSGRQQGDYGYTF | TGTGCCAGCAGCGGTCGACAACAGGGTGACTATGGCTACACCTTC
TRBJ1-1 | NA | NA | TRBV18 | CASSSDRTNTEAFF | TGTGCCAGCTCATCCGACAGAACTAACACTGAAGCTTTCTTT
TRBJ2-7 | NA | NA | TRBV7-8 | CASSPGYEQYF | TGTGCCAGCAGCCCCGGCTACGAGCAGTACTTC
TRBJ2-1 | TRBD1 | NA | TRBV12-3/TRBV12-4 | CASSKGTGGWLF | TGTGCCAGCAGTAAGGGGACAGGGGGTTGGCTCTTC
TRBJ2-7 | TRBD2 | NA | TRBV19 | CASSMGGSTEQYF | TGTGCCAGTAGTATGGGCGGGAGTACCGAGCAGTACTTC
TRBJ2-7 | NA | once | TRBV29-1 | CSVVQGPRYEQYF | TGCAGCGTTGTTCAGGGGCCTCGCTACGAGCAGTACTTC
TRBJ1-2 | NA | NA | TRBV12-3/TRBV12-4 | CASSLTGDGYTF | TGTGCCAGCAGTTTGACAGGAGATGGCTACACCTTC
TRBJ2-5 | NA | NA | TRBV6-2/TRBV6-3 | CASSYPRTGETQYF | TGTGCCAGCAGTTACCCCCGCACAGGAGAGACCCAGTACTTC
TRBJ2-2 | NA | NA | TRBV27 | CASRSSGINTGELFF | TGTGCCAGCAGATCAAGCGGAATTAACACCGGGGAGCTGTTTTTT
TRBJ1-4 | TRBD1 | NA | TRBV5-6 | CASSSNPRDRVEKLFF | TGTGCCAGCAGCTCAAACCCCCGGGACAGGGTCGAAAAACTGTTTTTT
TRBJ1-1 | TRBD1 | NA | TRBV10-3 | CAISESGGLTEAFF | TGTGCCATCAGTGAGTCAGGGGGCCTCACTGAAGCTTTCTTT
TRBJ2-7 | NA | NA | TRBV24-1 | CATSDSRRGQGDEQYF | TGTGCCACCAGTGATTCTAGGAGGGGCCAAGGAGACGAGCAGTACTTC
TRBJ2-1 | NA | NA | TRBV7-8 | CASSPSDSHNEQFF | TGTGCCAGCAGCCCCTCGGACTCGCACAATGAGCAGTTCTTC
TRBJ1-2 | NA | NA | TRBV9 | CASSHGQPNYGYTF | TGTGCCAGCAGCCACGGACAGCCTAACTATGGCTACACCTTC
TRBJ1-1 | NA | NA | TRBV18 | CASSPPPGDTEAFF | TGTGCCAGCTCACCACCACCGGGGGATACTGAAGCTTTCTTT
TRBJ2-2 | NA | NA | TRBV5-1 | CASSRQANTGELFF | TGCGCCAGCAGTCGACAGGCGAACACCGGGGAGCTGTTTTTT
TRBJ2-5 | NA | NA | TRBV6-1 | CASSEMQGETQYF | TGTGCCAGCAGTGAAATGCAGGGCGAGACCCAGTACTTC
TRBJ2-3 | NA | few | TRBV6-2/TRBV6-3 | CASSYSPVDTQYF | TGTGCCAGCAGTTACTCTCCAGTAGATACGCAGTATTTT
TRBJ1-1 | NA | few | TRBV6-5 | CASGGFGTEAFF | TGTGCCAGCGGGGGGTTCGGCACTGAAGCTTTCTTT
TRBJ2-2 | TRBD1 | few | TRBV19 | CASTQGAVNTGELFF | TGTGCCAGTACCCAGGGGGCCGTGAACACCGGGGAGCTGTTTTTT
TRBJ2-2 | NA | NA | TRBV28 | CASSSLQGGTGELFF | TGTGCCAGCAGTTCGCTACAGGGTGGAACCGGGGAGCTGTTTTTT
TRBJ2-2 | NA | NA | TRBV9 | CASSVGGSTGELFF | TGTGCCAGCAGCGTAGGCGGATCCACCGGGGAGCTGTTTTTT
TRBJ2-1 | TRBD1 | few | TRBV4-3 | CASSQEEQGMGNEQFF | TGCGCCAGCAGCCAAGAGGAACAGGGGATGGGCAATGAGCAGTTCTTC